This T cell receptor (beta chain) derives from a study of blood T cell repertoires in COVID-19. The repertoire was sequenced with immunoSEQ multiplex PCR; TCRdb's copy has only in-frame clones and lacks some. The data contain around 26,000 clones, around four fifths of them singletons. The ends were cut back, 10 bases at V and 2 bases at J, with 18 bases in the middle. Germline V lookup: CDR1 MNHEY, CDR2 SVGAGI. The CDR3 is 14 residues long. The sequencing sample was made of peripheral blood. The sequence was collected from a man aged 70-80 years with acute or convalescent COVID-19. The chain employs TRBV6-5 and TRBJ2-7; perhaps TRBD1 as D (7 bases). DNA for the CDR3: TGTGCCACACTGAGGGGGGACAGCACCTACGAGCAGTACTTC. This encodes CATLRGDSTYEQYF.